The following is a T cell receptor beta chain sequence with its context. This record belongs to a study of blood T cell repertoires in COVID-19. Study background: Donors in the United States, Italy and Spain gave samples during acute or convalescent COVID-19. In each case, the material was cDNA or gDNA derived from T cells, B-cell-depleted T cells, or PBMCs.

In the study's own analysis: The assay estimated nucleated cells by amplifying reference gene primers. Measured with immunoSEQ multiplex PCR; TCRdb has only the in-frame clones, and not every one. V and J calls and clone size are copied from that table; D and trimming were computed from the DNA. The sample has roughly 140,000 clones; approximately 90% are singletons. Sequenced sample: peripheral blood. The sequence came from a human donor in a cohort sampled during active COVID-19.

CDR3 DNA: TGTGCCAGCAATCGGGATGTCGGGGGAATCTACGAGCAGTACTTC. It translates to CASNRDVGGIYEQYF. V is TRBV6-5 and J is TRBJ2-7, with D possibly being TRBD2 (6 bases). In germline, CDR1 is MNHEY, CDR2 SVGAGI. CDR3 length equals 15 residues. Trimming removed 7 bases from V and 3 bases from J, with 19 bases in between.